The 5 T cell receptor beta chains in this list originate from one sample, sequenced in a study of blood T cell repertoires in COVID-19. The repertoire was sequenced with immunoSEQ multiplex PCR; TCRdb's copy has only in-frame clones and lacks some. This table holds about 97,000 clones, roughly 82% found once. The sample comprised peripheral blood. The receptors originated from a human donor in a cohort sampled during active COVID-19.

The CDR3 DNA is TGTGCCTGGGATAGACAGGGTAATGAGCAGTTCTTC. It specifies CAWDRQGNEQFF. The genes are TRBV30 and TRBJ2-1, with TRBD1 identical over 7 bases. Losses at the gene ends were 5 bases for V and 7 bases for J; bases not matched to a gene: 5. The CDR3 has 12 amino acids. In germline, CDR1 is GTSNPN, CDR2 SVGIG (reference sequence).

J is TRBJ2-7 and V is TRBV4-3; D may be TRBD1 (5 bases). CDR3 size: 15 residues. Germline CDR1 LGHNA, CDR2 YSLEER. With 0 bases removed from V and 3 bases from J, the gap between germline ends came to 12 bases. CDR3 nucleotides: TGCGCCAGCAGCCAAGAGCCCAGGGATTACTACGAGCAGTACTTC. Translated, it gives CASSQEPRDYYEQYF.

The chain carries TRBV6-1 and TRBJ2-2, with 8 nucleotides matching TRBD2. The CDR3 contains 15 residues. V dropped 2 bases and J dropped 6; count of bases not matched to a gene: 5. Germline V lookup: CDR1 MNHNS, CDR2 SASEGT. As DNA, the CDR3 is TGTGCCAGCAGTGAACGGGGGGGCCCTCCCGGGGAGCTGTTTTTT. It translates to CASSERGGPPGELFF.

CDR3 region: CASSAGTSGANEQFF. CDR3 nucleotide sequence: TGTGCCAGCAGCGCCGGGACTAGCGGGGCCAATGAGCAGTTCTTC. The V and J genes are TRBV2 and TRBJ2-1, with 13 bases identical to TRBD2. V lost 6 bases to trimming and J lost 6 bases; unmatched junction nucleotides: 5. The V gene's germline CDR1 is SNHLY and CDR2 FYNNEI. CDR3 length: 15 amino acids.

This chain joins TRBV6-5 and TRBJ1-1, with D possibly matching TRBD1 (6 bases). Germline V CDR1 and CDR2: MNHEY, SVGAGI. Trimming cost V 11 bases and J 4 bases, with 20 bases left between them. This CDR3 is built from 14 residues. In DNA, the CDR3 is TGTGCCTCTAGAGGACCTAGACAGGCCACTGAAGCTTTCTTT. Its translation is CASRGPRQATEAFF.